What follows are 4 T cell receptor beta chains derived from one specimen sequenced in a study of tumor-infiltrating lymphocytes in primary liver carcinoma. Starting from 400 to 500 ng of total RNA, TCR beta cDNA was produced with a primer in the constant region. Modified slightly, ARM-PCR produced TCR beta libraries over three nested multiplex PCR rounds. Use of TRBV1-TRBV30 forward primers with a C-beta reverse primer characterized the first two PCR rounds, which lasted nine to eleven cycles each. One entry per CDR3 protein results from TCRdb running MiXCR on the multiplex PCR reads. The sample contains 80,000 or so distinct CDR3 sequences, 71% of which appear only once. Starting material for RNA and DNA co-extraction consisted of roughly 19-34 mg of unsorted bulk tissue. The sequencing sample was made of liver tumor tissue from sampling region 4. Subset meaning: tumor region T4, right-lateral pole. The source of these receptors is a woman aged 55-70 years with primary liver carcinoma and hepatitis B virus infection.

About this clonotype itself: A much larger clone lies a single base off, so this may be a read error. V gene TRBV28 combines with J gene TRBJ1-2; D might be TRBD1 (5 bases). Per germline, CDR1 MDHEN and CDR2 SYDVKM. The CDR3 contains 11 residues. V was pared by 5 bases and J by 13 bases, with 14 bases between. This CDR3 is CASSHMGLGTF. Here the CDR3 DNA reads TGTGCCAGCAGTCACATGGGGCTCGGCACCTTC.

A word on this clonotype: An end of the junction does not agree with germline; a read error may underlie this. The gene calls are TRBV6-6 and TRBJ2-2, with 8 positions matching TRBD1. CDR1 MNHNY and CDR2 SVGAGI come from the germline V gene (reference sequence). The CDR3 is 18 residues long. This CDR3 reads CTSSYLKDRVTNTGELFF. DNA for the CDR3: TGTACCAGCAGTTACTTGAAGGACAGGGTAACGAACACCGGGGAGCTGTTTTTT.

This clonotype was recorded at least ten times. The chain recombines TRBV10-2 with TRBJ2-3; the D gene is possibly TRBD2 (6 bases). The CDR3 is made up of 16 amino acids. Germline V gene data show CDR1 as WSHSY and CDR2 as SAAADI. Trimming removed 1 base from V and 2 bases from J, with 13 bases in between. The CDR3 DNA reads as TGCGCCAGCAGTGAGTGGGCGGGGCTCAACACAGATACGCAGTATTTT. As protein: CASSEWAGLNTDTQYF.

Turning to this clonotype: A read error is possible here, since a much larger clone lies one base away. The J gene is TRBJ1-1, the V gene TRBV2; TRBD1 might be the D (5 bases). V was clipped by 4 bases and J by 5 bases, with 14 bases between them. CDR1 and CDR2 from the germline V gene are SNHLY and FYNNEI. This CDR3 is 14 amino acids long. The CDR3 sequence: CASSARGVWTEAFF. CDR3 nucleotide sequence: TGTGCCAGCAGTGCCCGGGGGGTTTGGACTGAAGCTTTCTTT.